The clone carrying this T cell receptor (beta chain) was picked up a small number of times. Its antigen is as yet unknown. The V gene's germline CDR1 is MDHEN and CDR2 SYDVKM. This CDR3 contains 16 residues. Trimming removed 6 bases from V and 2 bases from J; junction bases left unmatched: 11. The entry originates in a study of metastatic and nonmetastatic thyroid tumors. Whole-study results and caveats: Reportedly, malignant thyroid tumors had significantly higher TCR beta diversity than benign nodules, in blood and tumor.

Each patient came to thyroid surgery without any prior treatment (of any kind). MiXCR reprocessed the PCR reads for TCRdb. The data show roughly 98,000 clones, just under 15% seen once. The receptor comes from a female donor with papillary thyroid cancer or a benign thyroid nodule (not recorded which). Some clones in this sample may be carry-over from other donors' samples. Source material: blood. V is TRBV28 and J is TRBJ2-7; 9 bases match TRBD1. The CDR3 region has the DNA TGTGCCAGCAGCCTCCAACTGGGACAGGGAACCTACGAGCAGTACTTC. Its protein is CASSLQLGQGTYEQYF.